This T cell receptor beta chain was obtained from a study of CD8 T cells in ankylosing spondylitis. Study-level findings and limits: Previously reported in reactive arthritis synovial fluid and blood were some of the motif variants. A TCR beta motif of eight highly homologous variants appeared characteristic of ankylosing spondylitis blood. From matched ankylosing spondylitis synovial fluid, disease-linked clones were reportedly recovered at significantly enriched levels.

TCR beta libraries were made by quantitative 5'-RACE with molecular barcodes. MiXCR, run by TCRdb on the 5' RACE reads, gives a single entry per CDR3 protein. The repertoire has 200,000 or so distinct CDR3 sequences, about an eighth of them found once; the top ten carry 8% to 13%. Details on this clonotype: The antigen remains undetermined.

The CDR3 runs to 16 residues. V shed 3 bases, J shed 5 bases, and the junction held 11 bases outside the gene matches. Germline V lookup: CDR1 DFQATT, CDR2 SNEGSKA (reference sequence). The TCR sequence derives from a female donor with ankylosing spondylitis or in good health (not recorded which). The rearrangement uses TRBV20-1 and TRBJ1-5; 9 bases fit TRBD1. The sample was blood, either unsorted or a sorted T cell fraction (not recorded which). CDR3 residues: CSASKAGQGYDQPQHF. The CDR3, as DNA: TGCAGTGCTAGTAAAGCGGGACAGGGATATGATCAGCCCCAGCATTTT.